This T cell receptor beta chain was retrieved from a study of blood T cells in healthy people across ages. This clonotype was seen ten or more times. Alongside a J-beta primer mix, a sample-barcoded 5' primer served in a second PCR lasting about 7 to 12 cycles. TCRdb called the 5' RACE reads again in MiXCR, with one record for every CDR3 protein. Counted here are hundreds of thousands of distinct CDR3 sequences, about 30% occurring once; the ten biggest clones make up roughly 15%. V dropped 3 bases and J dropped 7 bases, with 8 bases sitting between them. The CDR3 totals 12 residues. The germline V gene has CDR1 SGHRS and CDR2 YFSETQ. The amount of total RNA extracted per sample was at least 5.5 micrograms.

This chain connects TRBV5-1 to TRBJ2-1, with unresolved D. Sequenced sample: blood. This receptor was obtained from a woman of 80 years or more in good health. The CDR3 loop is CASSSASNEQFF. The CDR3 bases are TGCGCCAGCAGCTCCGCTTCAAATGAGCAGTTCTTC.